A selection of T cell receptor beta chains follows, all from one sample in a study of multiple sclerosis patients with progressive multifocal leukoencephalopathy. Generated by immunoSEQ multiplex PCR, the TCRdb table keeps only in-frame clones and is missing some. The data show more than 25,000 clones, more than 70% seen once. Sequencing used PBMCs. Receptors were obtained from a human donor with multiple sclerosis. Both conserved end residues are part of each CDR3. The D gene is left open where the match is weak. The listing skips clone size in some rows; elsewhere it reads once, few, many or a size class.

v_gene	j_gene	abundance	d_gene	CDR3nt	CDR3aa
TRBV18	TRBJ1-1	.	.	TGTGCCAGCTCAGGAACGGGACTAATGAACACTGAAGCTTTCTTT	CASSGTGLMNTEAFF
TRBV4-2	TRBJ1-6	.	.	TGTGCCAGCAGCCACCCTGAGGGGGGATATAATTCACCCCTCCACTTT	CASSHPEGGYNSPLHF
TRBV6-4	TRBJ2-1	.	TRBD2	TGTGCCAGCAGCCTAAGACTAGCGGGACACAATGAGCAGTTCTTC	CASSLRLAGHNEQFF
TRBV6-1	TRBJ1-2	few	.	TGTGCCAGCAGTGAAGCTTTCGCGGGGTTGGATGGCTACACCTTC	CASSEAFAGLDGYTF
TRBV15	TRBJ2-1	.	.	TGTGCCACTATTACGGGGGTAGACCACCATGAGCAGTTCTTC	CATITGVDHHEQFF
TRBV5-6	TRBJ2-7	.	.	TGTGCCAGCAGCTTCACGCCTACGACCTACGAGCAGTACTTC	CASSFTPTTYEQYF
TRBV5-4	TRBJ2-7	.	.	TGTGCCACCAGTTACCGGGACGGTACCTACGAGCAGTACTTC	CATSYRDGTYEQYF
TRBV6-6	TRBJ1-1	.	TRBD1	TGTGCCAGCAGTTCTAATGCCGGGACAGGAGCTTTCTTT	CASSSNAGTGAFF
TRBV19	TRBJ1-6	.	.	TGTGCCAGTAGTATTGGGGGGCCCCTCCACTTT	CASSIGGPLHF
TRBV2	TRBJ1-2	.	.	TGTGCCAGCTCTGGGTCGGGGGGCTACACCTTC	CASSGSGGYTF
TRBV28	TRBJ2-3	.	.	TGTGCCAGCAGTTCCGGACAGCTGGGTGCGGATACGCAGTATTTT	CASSSGQLGADTQYF
TRBV7-2	TRBJ2-3	once	TRBD2	TGTGCCAGCAGGCGTTGGGGGACTAGCGGGAGCACAGATACGCAGTATTTT	CASRRWGTSGSTDTQYF
TRBV28	TRBJ1-2	.	.	TGTGCCAGCAGTCCTCGGGGTGTAGGAGGCTACACCTTC	CASSPRGVGGYTF
TRBV27	TRBJ1-5	.	TRBD1	TGTGCCAGCAGTCTTAGGACAGGGGGGCAGCCCCAGCATTTT	CASSLRTGGQPQHF
TRBV19	TRBJ1-1	few	.	TGTGCGACGGACTTGGGAGGTGGCACTGAAGCTTTCTTT	CATDLGGGTEAFF
TRBV4-3	TRBJ1-2	.	.	TGCGCCAGCAGCCAAGATTTTGGGACATCTAACTATGGCTACACCTTC	CASSQDFGTSNYGYTF
TRBV5-5	TRBJ2-5	.	.	TGTGCCAGCACCAGTGAAGAGACCCAGTACTTC	CASTSEETQYF
TRBV30	TRBJ1-1	.	.	TGTGCCTGGAGCTACCCCGGACCGCGAGGAGGAACTGAAGCTTTCTTT	CAWSYPGPRGGTEAFF
TRBV5-6	TRBJ1-3	.	TRBD1	TGTGCCAGCAGCTCGTCAACCGGCACAGGGGATGTGTATTTT	CASSSSTGTGDVYF
TRBV15	TRBJ1-4	.	.	TGTGCCACCAGCAGACGGGCGGAGCTTCAGGGCCCGAATGAAAAACTGTTTTTT	CATSRRAELQGPNEKLFF
TRBV12-1	TRBJ1-3	.	.	TGTGCCAGCAGCATATGTTGGACGGCACCTTCCCACTCTGGAAACACCATATATTTT	CASSICWTAPSHSGNTIYF
TRBV7-6	TRBJ2-7	.	.	TGTGCCAGCAGCCTCCTGATTCGGGACACCTACGAGCAGTACTTC	CASSLLIRDTYEQYF
TRBV19	TRBJ1-2	.	TRBD1	TGTGCCAGTAGTCTAGAGGGACAGGGGGCATATGGTGGCTACACCTTC	CASSLEGQGAYGGYTF
TRBV27	TRBJ2-1	once	.	TGTGCCAGCAGAGGGGGGGTCAACAATGAGCAGTTCTTC	CASRGGVNNEQFF
TRBV7-2	TRBJ1-1	.	.	TGTGCCAGCAGCCAAAGGAGTAGGGGGGACACTGAAGCTTTCTTT	CASSQRSRGDTEAFF
TRBV2	TRBJ1-5	.	.	TGTGCCAGCAGGAATGCCCAAAATCAGCCCCAGCATTTT	CASRNAQNQPQHF
TRBV7-9	TRBJ2-6	.	.	TGTGCCAGCAGCTTAGCAGGCTCTGGGGCCAACGTCCTGACTTTC	CASSLAGSGANVLTF
TRBV7-7	TRBJ2-1	.	TRBD1	TGTGCCAGCAGCCCAGGGGGATACAATGAGCAGTTCTTC	CASSPGGYNEQFF
TRBV7-2	TRBJ2-7	.	.	TGTGCCAGCAGCTTAGGTAGTAGTCCCTACGAGCAGTACTTC	CASSLGSSPYEQYF
TRBV13	TRBJ1-2	.	.	TGTGCCAGCAGCCGAGGTGGCTACACCTTC	CASSRGGYTF
TRBV10-3	TRBJ1-6	.	.	TGTGCCATCAGTGAACGAGGGAGGGACAATTCACCCCTCCACTTT	CAISERGRDNSPLHF
TRBV7-9	TRBJ1-1	.	TRBD1	TGTGCCAGCAGCGACAGGGGGCGGGATATGAACACTGAAGCTTTCTTT	CASSDRGRDMNTEAFF
TRBV6-1	TRBJ2-7	.	.	TGTGCCAGCAGTGTCTGGGACGGGAGCTACGAGCAGTACTTC	CASSVWDGSYEQYF
TRBV2	TRBJ1-2	.	.	TGTGCCAGCAGTGAACAGAGCTATGGCTACACCTTC	CASSEQSYGYTF
TRBV11-3	TRBJ2-3	.	.	TGTGCCAGCAGCTTAAGTGAACCCACAGATACGCAGTATTTT	CASSLSEPTDTQYF
TRBV7-6	TRBJ2-3	.	.	TGTGCCAGCAGCTTAGCAGGGATCGCAGATACGCAGTATTTT	CASSLAGIADTQYF
TRBV5-1	TRBJ1-2	.	.	TGCGCCAGCAGCTTGGAACAGGAGAACTATGGCTACACCTTC	CASSLEQENYGYTF
TRBV27	TRBJ2-3	.	.	TGTGCCAGCAGTTCGGACAGCTACACAGATACGCAGTATTTT	CASSSDSYTDTQYF
TRBV7-9	TRBJ2-7	.	TRBD2	TGTGCCAGCAGCCCGAGCTCGGGGGGGGGCGAGCAGTACTTC	CASSPSSGGGEQYF
TRBV6-1	TRBJ1-4	.	.	TGTGCCAGCATATTAGGGGTTCGGGAAAAACTGTTTTTT	CASILGVREKLFF
TRBV28	TRBJ2-5	.	.	TGTGCCAGCAGTTTTTCTAGGGGACGGACTCAAGAGACCCAGTACTTC	CASSFSRGRTQETQYF
TRBV6-6	TRBJ2-7	few	.	TGTGCCAGCAGTAGGTCACTCAACTACGAGCAGTACTTC	CASSRSLNYEQYF
TRBV7-3	TRBJ2-3	.	.	TGTGCCAGCAGCTTTAACTCCCTAAAGGGTACAGATACGCAGTATTTT	CASSFNSLKGTDTQYF
TRBV6-5	TRBJ2-5	.	.	TGTGCCAGCAGCCACACCAGGGTCGAAGAGACCCAGTACTTC	CASSHTRVEETQYF
TRBV7-2	TRBJ2-3	few	.	TGTGCCAGCAGCTCGACGTTGAGCACAGATACGCAGTATTTT	CASSSTLSTDTQYF
TRBV6-4	TRBJ2-3	once	TRBD2	TGTGCCAGCAGTGACTCCGGTAGCGGGGGGGATACGCAGTATTTT	CASSDSGSGGDTQYF
TRBV5-1	TRBJ1-1	.	TRBD1	TGCGCCAGCAGCTCCCTGACAGGGAGGAACACTGAAGCTTTCTTT	CASSSLTGRNTEAFF
TRBV28	TRBJ1-5	.	.	TGTGCCAGCAGCACCCAGGGAAATCAGCCCCAGCATTTT	CASSTQGNQPQHF
TRBV7-8	TRBJ2-2	.	.	TGTGCCAGCAGCTGGGGGCCTGCACGCGGCACCGGGGAGCTGTTTTTT	CASSWGPARGTGELFF
TRBV7-9	TRBJ2-3	.	.	TGTGCCAGCAGATCAGTCACAGATACGCAGTATTTT	CASRSVTDTQYF
TRBV20-1	TRBJ2-7	.	.	TGCAGTGCTAGAGATCTGGGCGAGCAGTACTTC	CSARDLGEQYF
TRBV10-2	TRBJ1-4	.	.	TGCGCCAGCAGTGAGTCAGGGAGGACTAATGAAAAACTGTTTTTT	CASSESGRTNEKLFF
TRBV19	TRBJ2-3	.	TRBD2	TGTGCCAGTAGTATCCCCAGCGGGGGGGCGAATACGCAGTATTTT	CASSIPSGGANTQYF
TRBV4-3	TRBJ2-3	.	TRBD2	TGCGCCAGCAGCCAAGCCCTACTAGCGGGGGGGGAGTCGCAGTATTTT	CASSQALLAGGESQYF
TRBV5-4	TRBJ1-1	.	TRBD1	TGTGCCAGCAGCCCTGGGACAGCCGAGGAAGCTTTCTTT	CASSPGTAEEAFF
TRBV4-3	TRBJ2-1	few	.	TGCGCCAGCAGCCAAGAAAGGGGTGGGTCCTACAATGAGCAGTTCTTC	CASSQERGGSYNEQFF
TRBV19	TRBJ2-3	.	.	TGTGCCAGTAGTGATCGTCGCCCCGCGGGCACAGATACGCAGTATTTT	CASSDRRPAGTDTQYF
TRBV7-2	TRBJ1-1	.	.	TGTGCCAGCAGCTTGGCCCTGGGGGGGAGAGAAGCTTTCTTT	CASSLALGGREAFF
TRBV19	TRBJ2-7	.	TRBD1	TGTGCCAGTAGTATACCGGGACAGCTAACGTACGAGCAGTACTTC	CASSIPGQLTYEQYF
TRBV10-3	TRBJ2-1	.	.	TGTGCCATCAGTGGACAATTGAGCTCCTACAATGAGCAGTTCTTC	CAISGQLSSYNEQFF